Listed below are T cell receptor beta chains from one sample, sequenced in a study of shared clonotypes between healthy human individuals. Method: immunoSEQ multiplex PCR; TCRdb's copy keeps in-frame clones and lacks some. The sample lists about 2.4 million clones, roughly 93% occurring once. What was sequenced was naive CD4+ T cells from PBMCs. These receptor sequences come from a man in his late teens or twenties in good health. Some clones in this sample may be carry-over from other donors' samples. Each CDR3 is given with its conserved first and last residue. Fields, in order: J gene, V gene, D gene, clone size, CDR3 protein, CDR3 DNA. D genes are given only for firm matches. For some rows the clone size is stated as once, few or many, or as a class when expanded; others skip it.

J gene: TRBJ2-7
V gene: TRBV6-6
D gene: TRBD2
clone size: .
CDR3 protein: CASRSPGLAFYEQYF
CDR3 DNA: TGTGCCAGCAGATCACCGGGACTAGCGTTCTACGAGCAGTACTTC

J gene: TRBJ1-5
V gene: TRBV19
D gene: .
clone size: .
CDR3 protein: CASSIDRKGPGGQPQHF
CDR3 DNA: TGTGCCAGTAGTATAGATAGAAAGGGGCCGGGCGGTCAGCCCCAGCATTTT

J gene: TRBJ2-7
V gene: TRBV28
D gene: TRBD2
clone size: .
CDR3 protein: CASSQAGGFGEQYF
CDR3 DNA: TGTGCCAGCAGTCAAGCGGGAGGGTTCGGCGAGCAGTACTTC

J gene: TRBJ2-3
V gene: TRBV5-1
D gene: TRBD2
clone size: .
CDR3 protein: CASSPGLAAYTDTQYF
CDR3 DNA: TGCGCCAGCAGCCCGGGACTAGCGGCTTACACAGATACGCAGTATTTT

J gene: TRBJ2-1
V gene: TRBV5-4
D gene: TRBD1
clone size: .
CDR3 protein: CASSPNRGRLGEQFF
CDR3 DNA: TGTGCCAGCAGCCCAAACAGGGGGCGCTTGGGTGAGCAGTTCTTC

J gene: TRBJ1-5
V gene: TRBV28
D gene: .
clone size: .
CDR3 protein: CASTPRGARSNQPQHF
CDR3 DNA: TGTGCCAGCACCCCTAGGGGGGCGCGAAGCAATCAGCCCCAGCATTTT

J gene: TRBJ1-1
V gene: TRBV7-9
D gene: TRBD1
clone size: once
CDR3 protein: CASREGTGPIRFF
CDR3 DNA: TGTGCCAGCAGAGAAGGGACAGGGCCAATACGATTCTTT

J gene: TRBJ1-2
V gene: TRBV11-3
D gene: .
clone size: .
CDR3 protein: CASSSEGYGYTF
CDR3 DNA: TGTGCCAGCAGCTCTGAAGGCTATGGCTACACCTTC

J gene: TRBJ2-2
V gene: TRBV9
D gene: .
clone size: .
CDR3 protein: CASSVDAQTGELFF
CDR3 DNA: TGTGCCAGCAGCGTAGACGCCCAGACCGGGGAGCTGTTTTTT

J gene: TRBJ2-7
V gene: TRBV28
D gene: .
clone size: .
CDR3 protein: CASSLSSLYEQYF
CDR3 DNA: TGTGCCAGCAGTTTATCCTCCCTCTACGAGCAGTACTTC

J gene: TRBJ2-6
V gene: TRBV28
D gene: .
clone size: .
CDR3 protein: CASSTPRGSGANVLTF
CDR3 DNA: TGTGCCAGCAGTACCCCCAGGGGCTCTGGGGCCAACGTCCTGACTTTC

J gene: TRBJ2-5
V gene: TRBV7-2
D gene: .
clone size: .
CDR3 protein: CASTQTRTAQETQYF
CDR3 DNA: TGTGCCAGCACCCAAACAAGGACAGCACAAGAGACCCAGTACTTC

J gene: TRBJ2-1
V gene: TRBV2
D gene: TRBD2
clone size: .
CDR3 protein: CASSDATSGGSNEQFF
CDR3 DNA: TGTGCCAGCAGCGATGCGACTAGCGGGGGGAGTAATGAGCAGTTCTTC

J gene: TRBJ2-2
V gene: TRBV28
D gene: TRBD1
clone size: .
CDR3 protein: CASSWAGTGVSGELFF
CDR3 DNA: TGTGCCAGCAGTTGGGCCGGGACAGGGGTGTCCGGGGAGCTGTTTTTT

J gene: TRBJ1-1
V gene: TRBV12-5
D gene: .
clone size: .
CDR3 protein: CASGLVREAYEAFF
CDR3 DNA: TGTGCTAGTGGTTTGGTACGGGAGGCGTATGAAGCTTTCTTT

J gene: TRBJ1-2
V gene: TRBV5-1
D gene: TRBD1
clone size: .
CDR3 protein: CASSSQPGQATNGYTF
CDR3 DNA: TGCGCCAGCAGCTCGCAACCGGGACAGGCGACCAATGGCTACACCTTC

J gene: TRBJ2-5
V gene: TRBV15
D gene: .
clone size: .
CDR3 protein: CATSRDQPPLETQYF
CDR3 DNA: TGTGCCACCAGCAGAGACCAACCCCCACTGGAGACCCAGTACTTC

J gene: TRBJ2-5
V gene: TRBV27
D gene: .
clone size: .
CDR3 protein: CASSLVRGVYETQYF
CDR3 DNA: TGTGCCAGCAGTTTGGTTCGGGGCGTTTATGAGACCCAGTACTTC

J gene: TRBJ2-7
V gene: TRBV11-2
D gene: .
clone size: once
CDR3 protein: CASSPSGGMGRTYEQYF
CDR3 DNA: TGTGCCAGCAGTCCAAGTGGGGGGATGGGACGGACCTACGAGCAGTACTTC

J gene: TRBJ1-2
V gene: TRBV7-9
D gene: .
clone size: .
CDR3 protein: CASSQGGLLNYGYTF
CDR3 DNA: TGTGCCAGCAGCCAAGGGGGGTTGCTCAACTATGGCTACACCTTC

J gene: TRBJ2-3
V gene: TRBV6-5
D gene: TRBD2
clone size: .
CDR3 protein: CASNGRGGTQYF
CDR3 DNA: TGTGCCAGCAATGGCCGGGGGGGTACGCAGTATTTT

J gene: TRBJ2-1
V gene: TRBV14
D gene: .
clone size: .
CDR3 protein: CASSQARPKQFF
CDR3 DNA: TGTGCCAGCAGCCAAGCCCGTCCTAAGCAGTTCTTC

J gene: TRBJ1-2
V gene: TRBV19
D gene: .
clone size: .
CDR3 protein: CASSIPGAYGYTF
CDR3 DNA: TGTGCCAGTAGTATTCCTGGGGCCTATGGCTACACCTTC

J gene: TRBJ1-2
V gene: TRBV5-1
D gene: .
clone size: once
CDR3 protein: CASSQDGINYGYTF
CDR3 DNA: TGCGCCAGCAGCCAGGACGGAATTAACTATGGCTACACCTTC

J gene: TRBJ2-1
V gene: TRBV7-2
D gene: .
clone size: .
CDR3 protein: CASSYLAVSYNEQFF
CDR3 DNA: TGTGCCAGCAGTTATCTAGCCGTCTCCTACAATGAGCAGTTCTTC

J gene: TRBJ1-3
V gene: TRBV18
D gene: .
clone size: .
CDR3 protein: CASSPTYETTTGNTIYF
CDR3 DNA: TGTGCCAGCTCACCAACGTACGAGACTACGACTGGAAACACCATATATTTT

J gene: TRBJ2-3
V gene: TRBV5-4
D gene: .
clone size: .
CDR3 protein: CASSLVSRKTDTQYF
CDR3 DNA: TGTGCCAGCAGCTTGGTGTCTAGAAAGACAGATACGCAGTATTTT

J gene: TRBJ1-1
V gene: TRBV19
D gene: .
clone size: .
CDR3 protein: CASRSRDGRLSEAFF
CDR3 DNA: TGTGCCAGTAGAAGCCGGGACGGCCGTTTGTCTGAAGCTTTCTTT

J gene: TRBJ1-5
V gene: TRBV7-9
D gene: TRBD1
clone size: .
CDR3 protein: CASSFGGTGGPGSNQPQHF
CDR3 DNA: TGTGCCAGCAGCTTTGGAGGGACAGGGGGCCCTGGAAGCAATCAGCCCCAGCATTTT

J gene: TRBJ2-7
V gene: TRBV30
D gene: .
clone size: .
CDR3 protein: CAWRLGGEQYF
CDR3 DNA: TGTGCCTGGAGGTTGGGGGGCGAGCAGTACTTC

J gene: TRBJ1-1
V gene: TRBV29-1
D gene: .
clone size: .
CDR3 protein: CSCITHSGTEAFF
CDR3 DNA: TGCAGCTGCATCACCCACTCGGGGACTGAAGCTTTCTTT

J gene: TRBJ1-5
V gene: TRBV27
D gene: .
clone size: few
CDR3 protein: CASRGPVATGNQPQHF
CDR3 DNA: TGTGCCAGCCGTGGTCCCGTGGCAACGGGAAATCAGCCCCAGCATTTT

J gene: TRBJ2-2
V gene: TRBV20-1
D gene: .
clone size: .
CDR3 protein: CSAPNTGELFF
CDR3 DNA: TGCAGTGCTCCCAACACCGGGGAGCTGTTTTTT

J gene: TRBJ1-2
V gene: TRBV30
D gene: TRBD1
clone size: .
CDR3 protein: CAGWDSHGYTF
CDR3 DNA: TGTGCCGGGTGGGACAGCCATGGCTACACCTTC

J gene: TRBJ2-7
V gene: TRBV29-1
D gene: TRBD1
clone size: once
CDR3 protein: CSVRDRGRGYEQYF
CDR3 DNA: TGCAGCGTCCGAGACAGGGGAAGAGGCTACGAGCAGTACTTC

J gene: TRBJ2-3
V gene: TRBV18
D gene: .
clone size: .
CDR3 protein: CASSPPDERNTDTQYF
CDR3 DNA: TGTGCCAGCTCACCACCGGATGAGCGCAACACAGATACGCAGTATTTT

J gene: TRBJ2-1
V gene: TRBV28
D gene: .
clone size: .
CDR3 protein: CASSPPGRAYNEQFF
CDR3 DNA: TGTGCCAGCAGCCCCCCGGGTCGGGCCTACAATGAGCAGTTCTTC

J gene: TRBJ2-2
V gene: TRBV7-3
D gene: TRBD2
clone size: .
CDR3 protein: CASSLQLAGNTGELFF
CDR3 DNA: TGTGCCAGCAGCTTACAACTAGCGGGCAACACCGGGGAGCTGTTTTTT

J gene: TRBJ1-2
V gene: TRBV5-1
D gene: .
clone size: .
CDR3 protein: CASSLTTGIWSRYGYTF
CDR3 DNA: TGCGCCAGCAGCTTGACCACAGGTATCTGGTCGAGGTATGGCTACACCTTC

J gene: TRBJ2-3
V gene: TRBV9
D gene: .
clone size: .
CDR3 protein: CASSAYDTQYF
CDR3 DNA: TGTGCCAGCAGCGCCTACGATACGCAGTATTTT

J gene: TRBJ2-7
V gene: TRBV6-6
D gene: .
clone size: .
CDR3 protein: CASSLRRYEQYF
CDR3 DNA: TGTGCCAGCAGTTTACGGCGGTACGAGCAGTACTTC

J gene: TRBJ2-6
V gene: TRBV18
D gene: TRBD1
clone size: .
CDR3 protein: CASSKDRGPGANVLTF
CDR3 DNA: TGTGCCAGCTCTAAGGACAGGGGGCCGGGGGCCAACGTCCTGACTTTC

J gene: TRBJ2-6
V gene: TRBV5-8
D gene: .
clone size: .
CDR3 protein: CASSRGILKSGANVLTF
CDR3 DNA: TGTGCCAGCAGCCGGGGAATCCTCAAATCTGGGGCCAACGTCCTGACTTTC

J gene: TRBJ2-7
V gene: TRBV2
D gene: .
clone size: .
CDR3 protein: CASRWGSSYEQYF
CDR3 DNA: TGTGCCAGCAGGTGGGGGTCGAGCTACGAGCAGTACTTC

J gene: TRBJ2-7
V gene: TRBV7-9
D gene: TRBD1
clone size: .
CDR3 protein: CASSLAPGTGASEQYF
CDR3 DNA: TGTGCCAGCAGCTTAGCACCCGGGACAGGGGCTAGCGAGCAGTACTTC

J gene: TRBJ1-1
V gene: TRBV4-1
D gene: .
clone size: .
CDR3 protein: CASSQDGVIRAFF
CDR3 DNA: TGCGCCAGCAGCCAAGATGGGGTTATTAGGGCTTTCTTT